The subject of this entry is one TCR beta chain. The antigen is not known. The repertoire was sequenced with immunoSEQ multiplex PCR; TCRdb's copy has only in-frame clones and lacks some. The profile shows about 150,000 clones, about nine tenths of them singletons. CDR1 and CDR2 from the germline V gene are MDHEN and SYDVKM. CDR3 length equals 14 residues. The V and J ends lost 3 bases and 2 bases respectively, with 10 bases between them. This entry comes from a study of T cell responses to AZD1222 COVID-19 vaccine. Study-level information: Second-dose intervals of approximately 4 or approximately 12 weeks were pooled.

Broader study findings: Regions left unmutated in variants are reportedly the target of nearly half of spike-specific TCRs. Increases in Spike-specific TCR breadth and depth were seen after two AZD1222 doses. Only a handful of AZD1222 recipients were seropositive at baseline.

The material sequenced was peripheral blood, taken on day 0 of AZD1222 vaccination. The receptor's source is an adult in good health. The chain recombines TRBV28 with TRBJ1-1; possible D gene TRBD1, 5 bases. The CDR3 DNA follows: TGTGCCAGCAGTTTGCAGGGTCGCAACACTGAAGCTTTCTTT. This sequence encodes CASSLQGRNTEAFF.